This T cell receptor (beta chain) is from a study of T-cell reconstitution after alpha-beta-depleted transplantation in children. Germline loops: CDR1 MNHNY, CDR2 SVGAGI (reference sequence). Trimming took 6 bases from V and 10 from J, leaving 13 bases between them. The CDR3 is 12 amino acids. Unique molecular identifiers were incorporated into the prepared TCRbeta library. TCRdb called the PCR reads again in MiXCR, with one record for every CDR3 protein. The sample records more than 500,000 distinct CDR3 sequences, roughly 11% being singletons. The source of this sequence is a female patient aged 2-15 years who had a stem cell transplant for aplastic anemia, so the T cells may come from the graft donor. This chain uses TRBV6-6 with TRBJ1-5, with no clear D. The sequences come from PBMCs, mostly from graft donor cells, collected 180 days after TCRalphabeta/CD19-depleted stem cell transplant. The CDR3 protein is CASSPGPRPQHF. In nucleotides, the CDR3 is TGTGCCAGCAGCCCCGGACCTCGCCCCCAGCATTTT.